The rows below give T cell receptor beta chains drawn from one sample of a study of blood T cell repertoires in COVID-19. Repertoires were generated with immunoSEQ multiplex PCR, while TCRdb's copy carries only in-frame clones and drops some. The data show 200,000 to 250,000 clones, approximately 90% seen once. Sequenced input: PBMCs or T cells enriched from blood (not recorded which). These receptors came from a woman aged 40 to 50 with acute COVID-19. Each CDR3 is given with its conserved first and last residue.

CDR3: CASSPPWSAKNIQYF
J: TRBJ2-4
V: TRBV5-1

CDR3: CSAGTDNQPQHF
J: TRBJ1-5
V: TRBV29-1

CDR3: CASSDQGYGYTF
J: TRBJ1-2
V: TRBV2

CDR3: CASSSRQLDEAFF
J: TRBJ1-1
V: TRBV7-8

CDR3: CASSDKGRDSYEQYF
J: TRBJ2-7
V: TRBV2

CDR3: CASSLKAGVGEQFF
J: TRBJ2-1
V: TRBV28

CDR3: CVRISTRDSSIYGYTF
J: TRBJ1-2
V: TRBV7-5

CDR3: CASSLDYSDTQYF
J: TRBJ2-3
V: TRBV5-6

CDR3: CASSVDRGAVTAGYTF
J: TRBJ1-2
V: TRBV6-1

CDR3: CASSQSVPGANEKLFF
J: TRBJ1-4
V: TRBV4-3

CDR3: CASSLGQGRYNEQFF
J: TRBJ2-1
V: TRBV11-2

CDR3: CASRTGNSYEQYF
J: TRBJ2-7
V: TRBV12-3/TRBV12-4

CDR3: CASSTQKGLYNEQFF
J: TRBJ2-1
V: TRBV7-2

CDR3: CASSSDRGLIYYNEQFF
J: TRBJ2-1
V: TRBV6-2/TRBV6-3

CDR3: CASSQDSGVAGYTF
J: TRBJ1-2
V: TRBV14

CDR3: CSVGLAGAAYEQYF
J: TRBJ2-7
V: TRBV29-1

CDR3: CASSQDLGLTEGYTF
J: TRBJ1-2
V: TRBV3-1/TRBV3-2

CDR3: CASSLPFETQYF
J: TRBJ2-5
V: TRBV5-8

CDR3: CASSPQQGGTVYGYTF
J: TRBJ1-2
V: TRBV11-2

CDR3: CASSRPTNTEAFF
J: TRBJ1-1
V: TRBV6-5

CDR3: CASTPGGDLDTEAFF
J: TRBJ1-1
V: TRBV5-4

CDR3: CATSRDRVRGFANTGELFF
J: TRBJ2-2
V: TRBV15

CDR3: CASSQDEAADTEAFF
J: TRBJ1-1
V: TRBV4-1

CDR3: CASSRQGYSPLHF
J: TRBJ1-6
V: TRBV2

CDR3: CASSSRTGSDNVLTF
J: TRBJ2-6
V: TRBV5-1

CDR3: CATSGPTGTDEQFF
J: TRBJ2-1
V: TRBV24-1

CDR3: CASQGANTGELFF
J: TRBJ2-2
V: TRBV2

CDR3: CASSPRTGGNTIYF
J: TRBJ1-3
V: TRBV7-2

CDR3: CASSFTQSGNTIYF
J: TRBJ1-3
V: TRBV7-2